This T cell receptor beta chain was sequenced for a study of human T cells and chemical hapten exposure. TCRdb used MiXCR to reprocess the RACE reads, holding one entry per CDR3 protein. Of about 110,000 distinct CDR3 sequences in the sample, less than 35% were seen once. V lost 6 bases to trimming and J lost 8 bases, with 9 bases between them. Germline CDR1 is MNHEY and CDR2 is SVGEGT. The CDR3 loop spans 11 amino acids. Time point described: patch test 3, about 24 weeks after DPC sensitization. Treatment specified: therapeutic diphenylcyclopropenone sensitization with weekly scalp DPC. The clonotype was recovered from a man aged 35 to 55 with alopecia areata. Some clones in this sample may be carry-over from other donors' samples. The sample was whole blood, taken in connection with sensitization to the hapten diphenylcyclopropenone (DPC). The chain links TRBV6-2 or TRBV6-3 to TRBJ2-3; D tentatively fits TRBD1 or TRBD2 (5 bases each). CDR3 nucleotides: TGTGCCAGCAGAACAGGAGGTACGCAGTATTTT. This sequence encodes CASRTGGTQYF.